The 29 T cell receptor beta chains reported below all come from one sample, sequenced in a study of T-cell memory formation after mild COVID-19. TCRdb re-derived calls from the 5' RACE reads in MiXCR, one entry per CDR3 protein. The data contain 280,000 or so distinct CDR3 sequences, around 17% of them singletons. Sequencing input: PBMCs or a T cell subset sorted from them (not recorded which). These receptor sequences come from a man between 18 and 35 years old who had mild COVID-19 (a few samples of this study predate the infection). Cell type and time point are not known.

The chain is built from TRBV5-1 and TRBJ2-1; D is unclear. V dropped 0 bases and J dropped 3 bases, with 13 bases sitting between them. Germline V gene lookup returns CDR1 SGHRS and CDR2 YFSETQ. The CDR3 has 16 residues. The CDR3 DNA follows: TGCGCCAGCAGCTTGGCCCCGACGGCAGGCTACAATGAGCAGTTCTTC. Encoded protein: CASSLAPTAGYNEQFF.

This clonotype has only a few counts. This chain connects TRBV20-1 to TRBJ2-7; 9 bases line up with TRBD2. This CDR3 region has 15 residues. CDR1 and CDR2 (germline): DFQATT, SNEGSKA (reference sequence). Losses at the gene ends were 3 bases for V and 0 bases for J; bases not matched to a gene: 6. In DNA, the CDR3 is TGCAGTGCTAGGAAAGCGGGGGGCGACTCCTACGAGCAGTACGTC. Its protein is CSARKAGGDSYEQYV.

This clonotype was counted only a few times. The chain is built from TRBV9 and TRBJ1-3; D unresolved. This CDR3 spans 15 amino acids. Trimming shortened V by 0 bases and J by 2 bases, and 9 bases separated the two germline ends. Germline assignment: CDR1 SGDLS and CDR2 YYNGEE. In DNA, the CDR3 is TGTGCCAGCAGCGTAGGGGCTGAGCCTGGAAACACCATATATTTT. Protein: CASSVGAEPGNTIYF.

Only a few counts were recorded for this clonotype. The rearrangement uses TRBV7-2 and TRBJ1-2, with D possibly being TRBD1 (6 bases). V shed 5 bases and J shed 4 bases, with 17 bases lying between them. The V gene's germline CDR1 is SGHTA and CDR2 FQGNSA. This CDR3 region has 15 residues. The CDR3 DNA follows: TGTGCCAGCAGCGACCAACCACAGGGATTCTATGGCTACACCTTC. Translating gives CASSDQPQGFYGYTF.

The V call is TRBV7-9, the J call TRBJ1-5, with 9 bases that match TRBD1. CDR3 length: 16 amino acids. The germline V gene has CDR1 SEHNR and CDR2 FQNEAQ (reference sequence). After removal of 0 bases from V and 9 bases from J, the junction contained 9 bases not matched to a gene. The CDR3 DNA reads TGTGCCAGCAGCTTAGCGGGACAGGGAGCTGGAATGCCCCAGCATTTT. Translation: CASSLAGQGAGMPQHF.

This clonotype has a handful of counts. The chain carries TRBV14 and TRBJ1-2; D gene uncertain. The CDR3 spans 13 residues. Germline CDR1 reads SGHDN; CDR2 reads FVKESK. Trimming took 0 bases from V and 5 from J, leaving 7 bases between them. The CDR3 bases are TGTGCCAGCAGCCAAGACACAGCTTATGGCTACACCTTC. It is translated as CASSQDTAYGYTF.

This chain uses TRBV4-1 with TRBJ2-3, with D tentatively TRBD1 or TRBD2 (6 bases each). Looked up from germline, CDR1 is MGHRA and CDR2 is YSYEKL. Trimming stripped 7 bases from V and 6 bases from J, with 14 bases between. CDR3 length: 13 amino acids. CDR3 sequence (DNA): TGCGCCAGCAATCTAGGGGGGACGGATACGCAGTATTTT. This gives the protein CASNLGGTDTQYF.

This clonotype was seen more than once but under ten times. The V and J genes are TRBV28 and TRBJ2-1; TRBD2 matches 7 bases. J lost 9 bases, V lost 8 bases, and 7 bases had no gene match. The germline V gene has CDR1 MDHEN and CDR2 SYDVKM. The CDR3 is 12 residues long. The DNA for the CDR3 is TGTGCCAGCCGCCCCGGGGGGACTGAGCAGTTCTTC. Its protein is CASRPGGTEQFF.

This clonotype was seen only a few times. The chain has TRBV4-1 and TRBJ2-2; D is perhaps TRBD1 (6 bases). The V gene's germline CDR1 is MGHRA and CDR2 YSYEKL. The CDR3 is made up of 17 amino acids. V lost 3 bases to trimming and J lost 1 base, with 15 bases between them. DNA for the CDR3: TGCGCCAGCAGCCACCCGACAATGGACAGGAACACCGGGGAGCTGTTTTTT. Translating gives CASSHPTMDRNTGELFF.

This chain connects TRBV5-1 to TRBJ1-6; D uncertain. V was clipped by 4 bases and J by 10 bases, with 15 bases between them. This CDR3 is built from 14 residues. Germline V gene data show CDR1 as SGHRS and CDR2 as YFSETQ. Here the CDR3 reads CASSLSRVSSPLHF. CDR3 in DNA: TGCGCCAGCAGCCTATCCCGGGTTAGCTCACCCCTCCACTTT. The full variable domain, completed using reference TRBV5-1 and TRBJ1-6, is KAGVTQTPRYLIKTRGQQVTLSCSPISGHRSVSWYQQTPGQGLQFLFEYFSETQRNKGNFPGRFSGRQFSNSRSEMNVSTLELGDSALYLCASSLSRVSSPLHFGNGTRLTVT.

This clonotype was observed a few times. The chain employs TRBV7-8 and TRBJ2-7; 7 bases agree with TRBD2. The CDR3 is 8 residues long. CDR1 and CDR2 from the germline V gene are SGHVS and FQNEAQ. The CDR3 region has the DNA TGTGCCAGCAGCTCACTAGCGGTC. Amino acid sequence: CASSSLAV.

CDR3 protein: CAISPGGTDTQYF. CDR3 bases: TGTGCCATCAGCCCAGGGGGCACAGATACGCAGTATTTT. V usage is TRBV10-3 and J usage is TRBJ2-3, with a weak D call TRBD1 (6 bases). The CDR3 extends over 13 amino acids. The V and J ends lost 6 bases and 1 base respectively, with 8 bases between them. Germline V gene sequence: CDR1 ENHRY, CDR2 SYGVKD.

This clonotype turned up a few times. The J gene is TRBJ2-2, the V gene TRBV4-3; the match to TRBD2 covers 10 bases. CDR3 length equals 15 residues. The V gene's germline CDR1 is LGHNA and CDR2 YSLEER. V shed 2 bases, J shed 11 bases, and the junction held 8 bases outside the gene matches. The CDR3 nucleotides are TGCGCCAGCAGCCAAAAGCGGGGGGGCATCGGTGAGCTGTTTTTT. Protein product: CASSQKRGGIGELFF.

The CDR3 coding sequence is TGCGCCAGCAGCAAGGGACTAGCGGGGTTCACAGATACGCAGTATTTT. Translation: CASSKGLAGFTDTQYF. V usage is TRBV5-1 and J usage is TRBJ2-3, with TRBD2 identical over 13 bases. There are 16 residues in the CDR3. The J segment lost 2 bases and the V segment lost 4 bases, leaving 4 bases of the junction unmatched. Germline V CDR1 and CDR2: SGHRS, YFSETQ. Full variable domain (outside the CDR3, taken from reference TRBV5-1 and TRBJ2-3): KAGVTQTPRYLIKTRGQQVTLSCSPISGHRSVSWYQQTPGQGLQFLFEYFSETQRNKGNFPGRFSGRQFSNSRSEMNVSTLELGDSALYLCASSKGLAGFTDTQYFGPGTRLTVL.

The chain recombines TRBV2 with TRBJ1-5, with D possibly TRBD1 on 6 matching bases. The CDR3 contains 15 residues. Germline CDR1 SNHLY, CDR2 FYNNEI. V lost 5 bases and J 3 bases, leaving 14 bases between the germline ends. The CDR3, as DNA: TGTGCCAGCAGTATGGCACGGGACACCAATCAGCCCCAGCATTTT. Amino acid sequence: CASSMARDTNQPQHF.

V gene TRBV7-2 combines with J gene TRBJ2-1; D is unclear. CDR1 SGHTA and CDR2 FQGNSA come from the germline V gene. V was cut by 5 bases and J by 5 bases, with 16 bases left in between. CDR3 length: 15 amino acids. The CDR3 reads CASSVGSLGNNEQFF. CDR3 sequence (DNA): TGTGCCAGCAGCGTAGGGTCGCTGGGGAACAATGAGCAGTTCTTC. Based on the CDR3 plus reference TRBV7-2 and TRBJ2-1, the full variable domain is GAGVSQSPSNKVTEKGKDVELRCDPISGHTALYWYRQSLGQGLEFLIYFQGNSAPDKSGLPSDRFSAERTGGSVSTLTIQRTQQEDSAVYLCASSVGSLGNNEQFFGPGTRLTVL.

This chain's CDR3 is CATSRAQGGGKLFF. CDR3 coding DNA: TGTGCCACCAGCAGAGCCCAGGGGGGGGGGAAACTGTTTTTT. V gene TRBV15 combines with J gene TRBJ1-4; TRBD1 matches 7 bases. The CDR3 runs to 14 residues. V lost 1 base, J lost 11 bases, and 7 bases stayed unmatched. CDR1 LNHNV and CDR2 YYDKDF come from the germline V gene (reference sequence). Supplemented by reference TRBV15 and TRBJ1-4, the full variable domain reads DAMVIQNPRYQVTQFGKPVTLSCSQTLNHNVMYWYQQKSSQAPKLLFHYYDKDFNNEADTPDNFQSRRPNTSFCFLDIRSPGLGDTAMYLCATSRAQGGGKLFFGSGTQLSVL.

This clonotype was recorded a few times. The rearrangement joins TRBV19 to TRBJ2-2, with D possibly TRBD2 on 5 matching bases. Deletions cut 3 bases from V and 1 base from J, with 9 bases between. Germline V lookup: CDR1 LNHDA, CDR2 SQIVND (reference sequence). The CDR3 extends over 15 amino acids. DNA of the CDR3: TGTGCCAGTAGTATGACGGGGATGAACACCGGGGAGCTGTTTTTT. It codes for CASSMTGMNTGELFF. The full variable domain, its missing parts supplied by reference TRBV19 and TRBJ2-2, is DGGITQSPKYLFRKEGQNVTLSCEQNLNHDAMYWYRQDPGQGLRLIYYSQIVNDFQKGDIAEGYSVSREKKESFPLTVTSAQKNPTAFYLCASSMTGMNTGELFFGEGSRLTVL.

This clonotype was picked up a small number of times. The chain carries TRBV6-2 or TRBV6-3 and TRBJ2-2, with no clear D. The ends were cut back, 6 bases at V and 5 bases at J, with 10 bases in the middle. This CDR3 has 13 amino acids. Looked up from germline, CDR1 is MNHEY and CDR2 is SVGEGT. The DNA for the CDR3 is TGTGCCAGCAGCGGACCTCTTACCGGGGAGCTGTTTTTT. Protein sequence: CASSGPLTGELFF.

The chain uses TRBV2 and TRBJ1-1; weak D call: TRBD1 (5 bases). The V end lost 8 bases, the J end lost 2 bases, and 18 bases lay between the germline ends. CDR1 and CDR2 (germline): SNHLY, FYNNEI. The CDR3 consists of 15 residues. CDR3 sequence (DNA): TGTGCCAGCCATGGGCCGGGACGGGCTAACACTGAAGCTTTCTTT. This codes for CASHGPGRANTEAFF.

In this sample, this clonotype turned up a few times. The chain couples TRBV3-1 to TRBJ1-2; D is ambiguous. The CDR3 spans 14 residues. V was clipped by 4 bases and J by 8 bases, with 17 bases between them. The germline gives CDR1 LGHDT, CDR2 YNNKEL (reference sequence). For the CDR3, the DNA is TGTGCCAGCAGCCGAGAACGGGGAGGGAAAGGCTACACCTTC. It specifies CASSRERGGKGYTF.

This clonotype was observed at least ten times. The chain couples TRBV6-5 to TRBJ2-1, with 7 bases fitting TRBD1. This CDR3 has 15 residues. Germline trimming cut 0 bases from V and 4 bases from J; bases unmatched to any gene: 3. The germline CDR1 and CDR2 sequences are MNHEY and SVGAGI. Here the CDR3 reads CASSYSRDSYNEQFF. The CDR3 region has the DNA TGTGCCAGCAGTTACTCTCGGGACAGTTACAATGAGCAGTTCTTC.

DNA of the CDR3: TGTGCCAGCAGCTCCCTCGACAGTAGGGTTACGCAGTATTTT. Translating it yields CASSSLDSRVTQYF. This chain uses TRBV7-2 with TRBJ2-3; TRBD1 might be the D (5 bases). With 4 bases removed from V and 8 bases from J, the gap between germline ends came to 16 bases. The CDR3 is made up of 14 amino acids. The germline V gene encodes CDR1 SGHTA and CDR2 FQGNSA.

This clonotype was seen a handful of times. The chain recombines TRBV10-1 with TRBJ2-1; 8 nucleotides line up with TRBD1. Germline V lookup: CDR1 WNHNN, CDR2 SYGVQD (reference sequence). With V trimmed by 9 bases and J by 9 bases, 10 bases remained unmatched. The CDR3 contains 13 residues. The CDR3 nucleotides read TGCGCCAGTTGGGACGGACAGGGTGGTGAGCAGTTCTTC. This gives the protein CASWDGQGGEQFF.

This clonotype was detected only a few times. This chain links TRBV20-1 with TRBJ1-2; D may be TRBD1 (5 bases). Germline-derived CDR1 and CDR2 are DFQATT and SNEGSKA (reference sequence). Trimming removed 1 base from V and 1 base from J, with 10 bases in between. The CDR3 contains 14 residues. The CDR3 reads CSARGGSHNYGYTF. The CDR3 bases are TGCAGTGCTAGAGGGGGCAGCCATAACTATGGCTACACCTTC.

The chain carries TRBV5-5 and TRBJ2-5, with 9 nucleotides matching TRBD1. V shed 5 bases and J 2 bases; nucleotides not matched to a gene: 4. The CDR3 loop spans 14 amino acids. CDR1 SGHKS and CDR2 YYEKEE come from the germline V gene (reference sequence). The CDR3 DNA is TGTGCCAGCAGACCTGGACAGGGGCAAGAGACCCAGTACTTC. This gives the protein CASRPGQGQETQYF.

The V and J genes are TRBV28 and TRBJ2-6; 7 bases are a match to TRBD1. The germline gives CDR1 MDHEN, CDR2 SYDVKM. CDR3 length: 15 residues. V dropped 8 bases and J dropped 0; count of bases not matched to a gene: 4. The chain's CDR3 is CASGTAASGANVLTF. The CDR3 DNA reads as TGTGCCAGCGGGACAGCAGCCTCTGGGGCCAACGTCCTGACTTTC. The variable domain in full, completed from reference TRBV28 and TRBJ2-6, reads DVKVTQSSRYLVKRTGEKVFLECVQDMDHENMFWYRQDPGLGLRLIYFSYDVKMKEKGDIPEGYSVSREKKERFSLILESASTNQTSMYLCASGTAASGANVLTFGAGSRLTVL.

In this sample, this clonotype turned up a few times. The V call is TRBV24-1, the J call TRBJ2-6; D remains ambiguous. This CDR3 is 14 amino acids long. The germline V gene has CDR1 KGHDR and CDR2 SFDVKD. Between the trimmed V and J ends, which lost 9 bases and 1 base, there was a span of 9 bases. The DNA of the CDR3 is TGTGCCACCGACACTTCATCTGGGGCCAACGTCCTGACTTTC. Encoded protein: CATDTSSGANVLTF.

The J gene is TRBJ1-1, the V gene TRBV19, with 9 bases fitting TRBD1. The CDR3 covers 13 residues. With V trimmed by 6 bases and J by 5 bases, 4 bases remained unmatched. Germline V gene sequence: CDR1 LNHDA, CDR2 SQIVND (reference sequence). CDR3 protein: CASSRQGETEAFF. The CDR3 nucleotides are TGTGCCAGTAGCAGACAGGGGGAGACTGAAGCTTTCTTT.